These 4 T cell receptor beta chains came from one sample sequenced in a study of siplizumab effects on memory and regulatory T cells (dated by TCRdb to about 2019). Library preparation employed the immunoSEQ multiplex PCR assay. In its TCRdb copy, this immuneACCESS table keeps in-frame sequences only and misses some clones. Where compared with another copy, unresolved V genes explain less than half of these, and the others have no known cause. Across this sample there are 100,000 or so clones, with roughly 91% seen only once. The leading ten clones occupy more than 0.3% of the sample. Sequencing input: CD4+ T cells sorted from blood. Every receptor here comes from a human donor in good health.

CDR3 region: CASRQATEQYF. CDR3 nucleotide sequence: TGTGCCAGCAGGCAGGCTACCGAGCAGTACTTC. V is TRBV27 and J is TRBJ2-7; D call uncertain. Germline V gene sequence: CDR1 MNHEY, CDR2 SMNVEV (reference sequence). The CDR3 spans 11 residues. Trimming left V 6 bases short and J 6 bases short, with 9 bases between.

The chain links TRBV29-1 to TRBJ1-2, with 12 bases identical to TRBD1. The germline CDR1 and CDR2 sequences are SQVTM and ANQGSEA. The V segment lost 7 bases and the J segment 4 bases; nucleotides outside the gene matches: 7. The CDR3 spans 14 residues. Here the CDR3 reads CSAVGQGARYGYTF. The CDR3 DNA reads TGCAGCGCTGTGGGACAGGGGGCTCGCTATGGCTACACCTTC.

As regards this clone: A junction boundary mismatches the germline segment, possibly from a read error. The V call is TRBV7-7, the J call TRBJ2-2; no clear D gene. This CDR3 region has 15 residues. CDR1 and CDR2 from the germline V gene are SSHAT and FNYEAQ (reference sequence). The CDR3 DNA reads as TGTGCTAGCAGCCCCCCCCCGGGGAACACCGGGGAGCTGTTTTTT. This codes for CASSPPPGNTGELFF.

The sample holds one count of this clone. The V and J genes are TRBV5-6 and TRBJ2-7, with 10 bases matching TRBD1. This CDR3 region has 16 residues. Unmatched junction bases numbered 11, after V lost 4 bases and J lost 4 bases. Germline CDR1 reads SGHDT; CDR2 reads YYEEEE. The CDR3 bases are TGTGCCAGCAGCCCCTACTCCGGGACAGGGGTTTACGAGCAGTACTTC. Translating it yields CASSPYSGTGVYEQYF.